Listed below are T cell receptor beta chains from one sample, sequenced in a study of prognosis after radiotherapy for stage I lung cancer. MiXCR, run by TCRdb on the multiplex PCR reads, gives a single entry per CDR3 protein. The sample lists about 22,000 distinct CDR3 sequences; roughly two fifths were seen once. The sample here was PBMCs, taken before or after stereotactic body radiation therapy (not recorded which). The receptors were sampled from a donor of 50 years or more with non-small cell lung cancer. Both conserved end residues are part of each CDR3.

TRBJ2-1 TRBV29-1 CSAKNPEGTGSYNEQFF
TRBJ2-5 TRBV15 CATSKGTTQQETQYF
TRBJ2-7 TRBV7-2 CASSPRMTVTYEQYF
TRBJ2-1 TRBV24-1 CATSGDRNEQFF
TRBJ1-3 TRBV2 CASRGQGGNTIYF
TRBJ2-3 TRBV6-2/TRBV6-3 CASSYTPGQRTDTQYF
TRBJ1-2 TRBV3-1 CASRSAGPGGYTF
TRBJ2-7 TRBV19 CASRAGAAYEQYF
TRBJ2-5 TRBV9 CASSVGLKETRETQYF
TRBJ2-7 TRBV20-1 CSARDRLVLYEQYF
TRBJ2-7 TRBV5-1 CASSATSGFIYEQYF
TRBJ1-4 TRBV28 CASSTSKATNEKLFF
TRBJ1-2 TRBV18 CASSPRTGSSYGYTF
TRBJ1-4 TRBV2 CASREGPLGYEKLFF
TRBJ2-2 TRBV5-1 CASSFGAGSNTGELFF
TRBJ1-2 TRBV2 CAGIEGGRRNAYGYTF
TRBJ1-2 TRBV12-3/TRBV12-4 CASSKIGNYGYTF
TRBJ1-2 TRBV27 CASSPRGLHGYTF
TRBJ2-2 TRBV4-1 CANSPYGGGNTGELFF
TRBJ1-1 TRBV27 CASREAEFTEAFF
TRBJ1-6 TRBV2 CASIAPTGGNSPLHF
TRBJ2-4 TRBV2 CASSEDRGRNIQYF
TRBJ2-4 TRBV11-2 CASSYQPRADLSGRAQNIQYF
TRBJ1-2 TRBV18 CASSPILLGLEGYIF
TRBJ2-2 TRBV6-1 CASSTRTSGNGELFF
TRBJ2-1 TRBV10-3 CATTPKTVYNEQFF
TRBJ2-5 TRBV6-2/TRBV6-3 CASSVRAQLVETQYF
TRBJ2-3 TRBV2 CASSGTSGSLSTDTQYF
TRBJ1-5 TRBV6-1 CASTDRCRNQPQHF
TRBJ2-7 TRBV7-3 CASSITSASEQYF
TRBJ2-3 TRBV28 CASSLFNGKGVSGRADTQYF
TRBJ1-4 TRBV3-1 CANSPRTGFGEKLFF
TRBJ2-7 TRBV28 CASSSPGQGFEQYF
TRBJ1-2 TRBV20-1 CSAREPQGWDGYTF
TRBJ2-3 TRBV11-3 CAIPCGLADTQYF
TRBJ2-3 TRBV20-1 CSSKCSGGTQYF
TRBJ1-1 TRBV5-1 CASSLELETEAFF
TRBJ2-5 TRBV7-3 CASSSDSAPETHYF
TRBJ2-5 TRBV7-2 CASSLVWTGGAETQYF
TRBJ2-3 TRBV4-2 CASSLSPGTSGGTDTQYF
TRBJ2-3 TRBV12-3/TRBV12-4 CASLRALDIQYF
TRBJ1-5 TRBV2 CASSVGGASNQPQHF
TRBJ1-2 TRBV20-1 CSARDWRQFGYTF
TRBJ2-5 TRBV5-1 CASIYRASGNQETQYF
TRBJ2-7 TRBV6-2/TRBV6-3 CVSKYIAGPISYEQYF
TRBJ2-5 TRBV30 CAWSARLAGGETQYF
TRBJ1-1 TRBV5-1 CASSLGGARNTEAFF
TRBJ2-7 TRBV6-1 CASSFETGGSYEQYF
TRBJ2-3 TRBV27 CASSGGKGQYF
TRBJ1-5 TRBV28 CASSQRGVSNQPQHF
TRBJ2-7 TRBV20-1 CSAIGSLDEQYF